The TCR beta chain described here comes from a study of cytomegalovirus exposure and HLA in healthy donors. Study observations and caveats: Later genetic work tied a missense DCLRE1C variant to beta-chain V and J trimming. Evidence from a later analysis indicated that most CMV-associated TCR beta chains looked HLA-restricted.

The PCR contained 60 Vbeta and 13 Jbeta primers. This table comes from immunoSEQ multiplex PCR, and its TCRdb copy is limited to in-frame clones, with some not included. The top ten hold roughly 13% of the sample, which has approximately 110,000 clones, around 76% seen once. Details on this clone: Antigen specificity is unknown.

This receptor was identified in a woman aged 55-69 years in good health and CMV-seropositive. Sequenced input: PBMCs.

The CDR3 DNA sequence: TGTGCCAGCAGCTTCGGCGGTAACCAAGAGACCCAGTACTTC. Translating it yields CASSFGGNQETQYF. V and J are TRBV7-2 and TRBJ2-5; D not certain. This CDR3 has 14 amino acids. Germline V CDR1 and CDR2: SGHTA, FQGNSA. Trimming removed 3 bases at V and 0 bases at J, with 8 bases between.